The 20 T cell receptor beta chains below all came from one sample that was sequenced in a study of blood T cell repertoires in COVID-19. The method was immunoSEQ multiplex PCR; TCRdb's version includes in-frame clones alone and lacks a portion of them. Among a few hundred thousand clones listed, around 80% were seen once. Source material: peripheral blood. These receptors were taken from a woman in her 70s with acute or convalescent COVID-19.

A note on this clone: This CDR3 is also generated by other DNA sequences in the sample. The V and J genes are TRBV6-1 and TRBJ2-7; 7 bases are shared with TRBD1. The germline V gene encodes CDR1 MNHNS and CDR2 SASEGT. The CDR3 runs 15 residues. The V and J ends lost 0 bases and 1 base, in that order; junction bases with no gene match: 3. The CDR3 spells CASSEALRGSYEQYV. In DNA form, the CDR3 reads TGTGCCAGCAGTGAAGCTCTCAGGGGGTCCTACGAGCAGTACGTC.

The rearrangement links TRBV5-1 to TRBJ1-2; 7 bases map to TRBD1. V trimming: 4 bases; J trimming: 1 base; junction bases outside the gene matches: 4. Germline-derived CDR1 and CDR2 are SGHRS and YFSETQ. This CDR3 is built from 14 residues. The CDR3: CASSTTGFNYGYTF. CDR3 sequence (DNA): TGCGCCAGCAGCACGACAGGGTTTAACTATGGCTACACCTTC.

This clone was observed a few times. The V call is TRBV7-2, the J call TRBJ1-4; no clear D gene. The CDR3 is made up of 14 amino acids. CDR1 and CDR2 (germline): SGHTA, FQGNSA. The V end was cut by 5 bases, the J end by 0 bases, with 7 bases between. This CDR3 reads CASSPFATNEKLFF. For the CDR3, the DNA is TGTGCCAGCAGCCCGTTTGCAACTAATGAAAAACTGTTTTTT.

The genes are TRBV7-8 and TRBJ1-5; D uncertain. The CDR3 is 15 residues long. The germline V and J ends were trimmed by 0 bases and 0 bases, with 6 bases remaining between them. CDR1 is SGHVS, CDR2 FQNEAQ, per germline. CDR3: CASSLAANSNQPQHF. Written as DNA, the CDR3 is TGTGCCAGCAGCTTAGCAGCGAATAGCAATCAGCCCCAGCATTTT.

The chain uses TRBV4-1 and TRBJ2-1, with 7 bases identical to TRBD2. The trim removed 7 bases at V and 0 bases at J, leaving 9 bases unmatched. CDR1 MGHRA and CDR2 YSYEKL come from the germline V gene. The CDR3 is 16 residues long. The CDR3 reads CASTPHGGSSYNEQFF. CDR3 coding DNA: TGCGCCAGCACCCCTCACGGGGGGAGCTCCTACAATGAGCAGTTCTTC.

The table lists this clone with a count of one. The genes are TRBV24-1 and TRBJ1-2, with 12 bases lining up with TRBD1. The V segment lost 9 bases and the J segment 6 bases; nucleotides outside the gene matches: 4. The germline gives CDR1 KGHDR, CDR2 SFDVKD. The CDR3 length is 13 residues. This chain's CDR3 is CATSGTGGDGYTF. The CDR3 DNA reads TGTGCCACCTCCGGGACAGGGGGCGATGGCTACACCTTC.

The gene calls are TRBV5-8 and TRBJ2-7, with TRBD2 matching 9 bases. The V gene's germline CDR1 is SGHTS and CDR2 YDEGEE. Trimming removed 2 bases from V and 6 bases from J; junction bases left unmatched: 12. There are 16 residues in the CDR3. The CDR3 DNA follows: TGTGCCAGCAGCTTATACAGGACTAGCGTCTCAGGCGAGCAGTACTTC. This encodes CASSLYRTSVSGEQYF.

The chain is built from TRBV11-2 and TRBJ2-4, with D hard to call. V lost 0 bases and J 6 bases, leaving 9 bases between the germline ends. The CDR3 contains 14 residues. Germline assignment: CDR1 SGHAT and CDR2 FQNNGV. In nucleotides, the CDR3 is TGTGCCAGCAGCTTAGATTTTTCGGGAAACATTCAGTACTTC. Its protein product is CASSLDFSGNIQYF.

The chain recombines TRBV6-2 or TRBV6-3 with TRBJ2-7, with a tentative D call TRBD2 (6 bases). The length of the CDR3 is 13 residues. The V gene's germline CDR1 is MNHEY and CDR2 SVGEGT. V was clipped by 4 bases and J by 4 bases, with 11 bases between them. The DNA for the CDR3 is TGTGCCAGCAGTTCGGGACTCAAATACGAGCAGTACTTC. As protein: CASSSGLKYEQYF.

This rearrangement joins TRBV15 to TRBJ1-5; D call uncertain. CDR1 is LNHNV and CDR2 is YYDKDF in the germline V gene (reference sequence). The V gene lost 5 bases and the J gene lost 7 bases, with 18 bases spanning the gap. The CDR3 loop spans 15 amino acids. In DNA form, the CDR3 reads TGTGCCACCAGCGGACGAGGCGTACGGGGACAGCCCCAGCATTTT. Its translation is CATSGRGVRGQPQHF.

The chain is built from TRBV5-1 and TRBJ1-1, with 7 bases that match TRBD1. In germline, CDR1 is SGHRS, CDR2 YFSETQ. The CDR3 covers 15 residues. With V trimmed by 8 bases and J by 1 base, 11 bases remained unmatched. CDR3 DNA: TGCGCCAGTCGAGGGGGCATGACGAGGAACACTGAAGCTTTCTTT. Amino acids: CASRGGMTRNTEAFF.

The CDR3 sequence is CATSGGSYEQYF. The DNA for the CDR3 is TGTGCCACCAGCGGGGGGTCCTACGAGCAGTACTTC. The genes are TRBV24-1 and TRBJ2-7; 7 bases are a match to TRBD2. The CDR3 is made up of 12 amino acids. Germline CDR1 KGHDR, CDR2 SFDVKD. With V trimmed by 7 bases and J by 1 base, 0 bases remained unmatched.

J is TRBJ2-3 and V is TRBV30; 9 bases fit TRBD2. The V gene end was trimmed by 2 bases and the J gene end by 4 bases; junction bases not matched to a gene: 1. This CDR3 is built from 13 residues. Germline lookup yields CDR1 GTSNPN and CDR2 SVGIG (reference sequence). Written as DNA, the CDR3 is TGTGCCTGGAGTAGCGGGGGGCCAGATACGCAGTATTTT. Encoded protein: CAWSSGGPDTQYF. Together with reference TRBV30 and TRBJ2-3, the CDR3 gives the full variable domain: SQTIHQWPATLVQPVGSPLSLECTVEGTSNPNLYWYRQAAGRGLQLLFYSVGIGQISSEVPQNLSASRPQDRQFILSSKKLLLSDSGFYLCAWSSGGPDTQYFGPGTRLTVL.

The chain employs TRBV25-1 and TRBJ2-1; TRBD2 might be the D (6 bases). The V and J ends lost 4 bases and 9 bases respectively, with 10 bases between them. CDR3 length: 12 residues. Germline loops: CDR1 MGHDK, CDR2 SYGVNS. CDR3 bases: TGTGCCAGCAGTGGGAGGGTGGTTGAGCAGTTCTTC. Residues: CASSGRVVEQFF.

The V call is TRBV30, the J call TRBJ1-1; D unresolved. The CDR3 covers 13 residues. Trimming removed 4 bases from V and 11 bases from J, with 20 bases in between. Germline values: CDR1 GTSNPN, CDR2 SVGIG (reference sequence). The CDR3 spells CAWNSFKHYSAFF. CDR3 sequence (DNA): TGTGCCTGGAATAGCTTCAAACATTACTCGGCTTTCTTT.

The V gene is TRBV30, the J gene TRBJ1-6; 8 bases line up with TRBD1. Unmatched junction bases numbered 2, after V lost 3 bases and J lost 10 bases. The CDR3 runs 12 residues. CDR1 and CDR2 from the germline V gene are GTSNPN and SVGIG (reference sequence). The CDR3 coding sequence is TGTGCCTGGAGCCGACAGGGGTCACCCCTCCACTTT. Its protein product is CAWSRQGSPLHF.

Ten or more counts support this clone. This same CDR3 is encoded by further DNA sequences in the sample. V gene TRBV5-1 combines with J gene TRBJ1-6, with TRBD1 matching 10 bases. This CDR3 comprises 18 residues. In germline, CDR1 is SGHRS, CDR2 YFSETQ. The CDR3 spells CLRGGQGLPSSYNSPLHF. The CDR3 nucleotides are TGCCTAAGGGGGGGACAGGGGCTCCCGAGCTCCTATAATTCACCCCTCCACTTT. Full variable domain (outside the CDR3, taken from reference TRBV5-1 and TRBJ1-6): KAGVTQTPRYLIKTRGQQVTLSCSPISGHRSVSWYQQTPGQGLQFLFEYFSETQRNKGNFPGRFSGRQFSNSRSEMNVSTLELGDSALYLCLRGGQGLPSSYNSPLHFGNGTRLTVT.

This clone came up a few times. V and J are TRBV5-1 and TRBJ1-6; D possibly corresponds to TRBD1 (6 bases). Germline V gives CDR1 SGHRS, CDR2 YFSETQ. V lost 0 bases and J 6 bases, leaving 7 bases between the germline ends. The CDR3 loop spans 14 amino acids. CDR3 bases: TGCGCCAGCAGCTTGGACAGGGCTAATTCACCCCTCCACTTT. Residues: CASSLDRANSPLHF.

The rearrangement joins TRBV6-5 to TRBJ1-1; 10 nucleotides align to TRBD1. CDR1 is MNHEY and CDR2 is SVGAGI in the germline V gene. The CDR3 runs 13 residues. J was trimmed by 4 bases and V by 6 bases; bases with no gene match: 2. CDR3 in amino acids: CASRGTGATEAFF. The DNA for the CDR3 is TGTGCCAGCAGAGGGACAGGGGCCACTGAAGCTTTCTTT.

The chain has TRBV6-2 or TRBV6-3 and TRBJ2-3; 7 bases align to TRBD2. V lost 2 bases, J lost 9 bases, and 11 bases stayed unmatched. The germline CDR1 and CDR2 sequences are MNHEY and SVGEGT. The CDR3 has 15 amino acids. Here the CDR3 reads CASSYGAGRQETQYF. The CDR3 bases are TGTGCCAGCAGTTACGGAGCGGGGAGACAAGAAACGCAGTATTTT.